Detailed here is one TCR beta chain. Its antigen is not yet known. No quality values exist for individual bases; no much larger clone is one base distant. The roughly 37 donors, aged 6 to 90 years, were systemically healthy Caucasian individuals from Russia. Each donor gave about 10 milliliters of peripheral blood, drawn into EDTA-treated Vacutainer tubes. PBMCs were isolated by Ficoll-Paque density-gradient centrifugation, with at least 6.5 million obtained per sample. Total RNA, at least 5 micrograms per sample, was extracted from PBMCs with Trizol reagent. Naive CD45RAhigh/CD27high T cell percentages were measured by flow cytometry on a PBMC aliquot from every donor. This entry comes from a study of blood T cells in healthy people across ages (dated by TCRdb to 2014 to 2015). Study-wide context: In model experiments, roughly one uniquely barcoded TCR beta cDNA molecule per two T cells was captured by template switching. Using deep sequencing normalized with unique cDNA molecular identifiers, the study measured how TCR beta repertoire diversity changes with age. Four age groups were formed from the donors: young (average approximately 15 years), middle-aged (approximately 40), aged (over 55) and long-lived (more than 75). To avoid experimental bias, donors of different ages were randomly spread across the sequencing lanes. Using the same blood draw, the study looked at two additional independent replicas of 1 million unique cDNA reads for two donors, one aged 18 to 30 and the other aged 80 or older.

Libraries were made using 5' RACE. Sequencing was carried out with an Illumina HiSeq 2500. The second PCR ran for about 6 to 12 cycles and used a J-beta primer mix along with a sample-barcoded 5' primer. Each TCR beta cDNA molecule received a unique molecular identifier from a template-switch 5' adaptor carrying 12 random nucleotides. Each sample yielded at least 2.5 million CDR3-containing paired-end reads. First-strand cDNA was synthesized from all RNA with the Mint cDNA synthesis kit, primed by a TRBC-specific oligonucleotide. All cDNA was treated with uracil-DNA glycosylase and then went through a first 18-cycle PCR with the universal primers M1SS and BC2_uni_R. Processing in the source paper ran as follows. Each sample was normalized by randomly selecting 1 million high-quality reads, each carrying a distinct molecular identifier. Reads sharing molecular identifiers were discarded rather than binned into consensus sequences. CDR3 identification, clonotype clustering and error correction used MiTCR with a Q25 quality threshold and the strictest error-elimination algorithm. A nonparametric unseen species model using Euler transformation provided a lower-bound estimate of total TCR beta diversity. The raw public data were reprocessed by TCRdb itself: fastp quality trimming at Q25, MiXCR clonotype calling, in-frame beta chains only. Every CDR3 protein is listed once, alongside the most common genes and DNA of its rows. The V and J calls shown here were made by TCRdb, not taken from the authors' results. The sample has about 1.4 million distinct CDR3 sequences on record, approximately 59% of them singletons. The top ten constitute approximately 7% of the sample.

According to the germline V gene (reference sequence), CDR1 reads SEHNR and CDR2 reads FQNEAQ. V gives up 1 base and J gives up 8 bases, and the segment between their germline ends measures 8 bases. The CDR3 spans 12 residues, from the cysteine through the phenylalanine. The kept DNA is CDR3 alone, 36 bases in frame from the first base. What the authors observed across the whole study: Observed TCR beta diversity per million T cells fell roughly linearly with age, and a significant reduction was already apparent by age roughly 41. Compared with the aged group, more naive CD4+ T cells, fewer expanded clones and increased TCR diversity were shown by the long-lived group, suggesting age selection. Observed TCR beta diversity correlated strongly with the percentage of naive T cells measured by flow cytometry. Because profiling used bulk unsorted PBMCs, naive and antigen-experienced compartments could not be compared conclusively. Donor CMV infection status was unknown, potentially confounding age-related changes in expanded clonotypes. Total diversity estimates from one million sequenced T cells were considered lower bounds and underestimates.

Sequencing was done on a sample of blood. The TCR originated in a man in his late teens or twenties in good health. The chain employs TRBV7-9 and TRBJ1-2, with the D gene too uncertain to name. The DNA is TGTGCCAGCAGCTTAGGCCCTGAGGGCTACACCTTC. This sequence encodes CASSLGPEGYTF.